This T cell receptor (beta chain) was captured by sequencing in a study of molecular identifiers for immune sequencing clone quantification. There are a few counts of this clonotype. MiXCR was run by TCRdb on the PCR reads, yielding one entry per CDR3 protein. This sample yields 85,000 to 130,000 distinct CDR3 sequences, of which 35% to 40% are seen a single time; around 3.8% belongs to the top ten. CDR3 length: 15 residues. Germline CDR1 LNHDA, CDR2 SQIVND (reference sequence). Trimming took 7 bases from V and 2 from J; bases not matched to a gene: 8. This receptor was obtained from a human donor in good health. Some libraries in this study had Jurkat cell RNA spiked in. Material: naive CD8+ T cells from blood, with Jurkat cell RNA spiked in. The subset was: FACS-sorted CD8+CD4-CCR7+CD45RA+ naive T cells. The chain is built from TRBV19 and TRBJ1-5; 7 bases align to TRBD1. The CDR3 reads CASNPTGRGNQPQHF. In DNA form, the CDR3 reads TGTGCCAGTAACCCGACAGGGAGAGGCAATCAGCCCCAGCATTTT.